These 14 T cell receptor beta chains were sequenced from one sample in a study of control samples from healthy donors and cancer patients (TCRdb year 2020). Libraries came from the immunoSEQ multiplex PCR assay. This immuneACCESS table, as held by TCRdb, lists in-frame sequences with V and J called but not all clones. Of the missing ones, under half trace to an unresolved V gene in checked studies; the others have no known cause. In this sample the table shows about 120,000 clones, approximately 88% of which occur a single time. Jointly, the top ten make up roughly 3.3% of the sample. The sequencing sample was made of blood. The receptors were gathered from a man aged 35 to 55 in good health.

This clone was recorded only once. The V call is TRBV4-1, the J call TRBJ1-2; D gene ambiguous. The CDR3 totals 15 residues. V was cut by 4 bases and J by 4 bases, with 16 bases left in between. The germline V gene encodes CDR1 MGHRA and CDR2 YSYEKL. Written as DNA, the CDR3 is TGCGCCAGCAGCCCGGATAGAGGTAGGGCCTATGGCTACACCTTC. Encoded protein: CASSPDRGRAYGYTF.

This chain joins TRBV20-1 and TRBJ1-1; no firm D call. The CDR3 has 12 amino acids. The V gene's germline CDR1 is DFQATT and CDR2 SNEGSKA (reference sequence). Trimming took off 6 bases at V and 1 base at J, with 9 bases between the two ends. The DNA for the CDR3 is TGCAGTGCCAGTGGGAGGAACACTGAAGCTTTCTTT. It translates to CSASGRNTEAFF.

This clone has just one count. This chain joins TRBV7-2 and TRBJ2-3, with TRBD2 matching 8 bases. Trimming took 2 bases from V and 3 from J; bases not matched to a gene: 7. Germline CDR1 and CDR2: SGHTA and FQGNSA. This CDR3 spans 16 amino acids. The CDR3 loop reads CASSLRRGGKTDTQYF. Written as DNA, the CDR3 is TGTGCCAGCAGCTTAAGACGGGGGGGCAAGACAGATACGCAGTATTTT.

The J gene is TRBJ1-4, the V gene TRBV5-1; 7 positions agree with TRBD1. Germline V gene data show CDR1 as SGHRS and CDR2 as YFSETQ. The CDR3 length is 15 residues. The ends lost 5 bases at V and 0 bases at J; junction bases unmatched: 4. Here the CDR3 reads CASSRDSSTNEKLFF. In DNA, the CDR3 is TGCGCCAGCAGTCGGGACAGCTCAACTAATGAAAAACTGTTTTTT.

V usage is TRBV29-1 and J usage is TRBJ1-2, with a weak D call TRBD1 (5 bases). The CDR3 consists of 12 residues. V was cut by 4 bases and J by 5 bases, with 11 bases left in between. Germline CDR1 and CDR2: SQVTM and ANQGSEA. The CDR3 DNA reads TGCAGCGTTGCAGGACACATATATGGCTACACCTTC. Translating it yields CSVAGHIYGYTF. Based on the CDR3 plus reference TRBV29-1 and TRBJ1-2, the full variable domain is SAVISQKPSRDICQRGTSLTIQCQVDSQVTMMFWYRQQPGQSLTLIATANQGSEATYESGFVIDKFPISRPNLTFSTLTVSNMSPEDSSIYLCSVAGHIYGYTFGSGTRLTVV.

The V and J genes are TRBV14 and TRBJ2-1; 10 bases match TRBD2. This CDR3 contains 14 residues. The V and J ends lost 3 bases and 7 bases, in that order; junction bases with no gene match: 3. The V gene's germline CDR1 is SGHDN and CDR2 FVKESK. Here the CDR3 reads CASSHLAGANEQFF. CDR3 sequence (DNA): TGTGCCAGCAGCCACCTAGCGGGAGCTAATGAGCAGTTCTTC.

This chain uses TRBV7-9 with TRBJ2-5; TRBD2 matches at 8 bases. The length of the CDR3 is 15 residues. The V gene end was trimmed by 6 bases and the J gene end by 1 base; junction bases not matched to a gene: 7. Germline CDR1 is SEHNR and CDR2 is FQNEAQ (reference sequence). CDR3 coding DNA: TGTGCCAGCAGGCCTACGGGGGGGCCCCAAGAGACCCAGTACTTC. The encoded protein is CASRPTGGPQETQYF.

The chain combines TRBV6-1 with TRBJ1-5; the D gene is possibly TRBD1 (5 bases). The CDR3 has 15 amino acids. Trimming left V 1 base short and J 2 bases short, with 9 bases between. CDR1 is MNHNS and CDR2 is SASEGT in the germline V gene. The CDR3 nucleotides read TGTGCCAGCAGTGAAGGGCAGGGAGGCAATCAGCCCCAGCATTTT. Translation: CASSEGQGGNQPQHF.

The chain is built from TRBV3-1 (or the pseudogene TRBV3-2) and TRBJ2-7; D tentatively reads TRBD1 or TRBD2 (6 bases each). Trimming shortened V by 2 bases and J by 3 bases, and 11 bases separated the two germline ends. The CDR3 length is 14 residues. CDR1 and CDR2 (germline): LGHDT, YNNKEL (reference sequence). Here the CDR3 DNA reads TGTGCCAGCAGCCAAAAAGGGGGGAACTACGAGCAGTACTTC. Residues: CASSQKGGNYEQYF.

V usage is TRBV10-1 and J usage is TRBJ1-4; perhaps TRBD1 as D (6 bases). V was trimmed by 4 bases and J by 4 bases, leaving 10 bases between them. This CDR3 comprises 14 residues. In germline, CDR1 is WNHNN, CDR2 SYGVQD (reference sequence). CDR3 residues: CASSGGGGNEKLFF. Here the CDR3 DNA reads TGCGCCAGCAGTGGAGGGGGGGGTAATGAAAAACTGTTTTTT.

The genes are TRBV19 and TRBJ1-5, with 8 positions matching TRBD1. V shed 6 bases and J 7 bases; nucleotides not matched to a gene: 5. CDR1 is LNHDA and CDR2 is SQIVND in the germline V gene (reference sequence). The CDR3 spans 13 residues. CDR3 DNA: TGTGCCAGTAGGACAGGGGTCGGGCAGCCCCAGCATTTT. Translated, it gives CASRTGVGQPQHF.

The chain carries TRBV7-3 and TRBJ1-6, with 7 nucleotides matching TRBD1. This CDR3 has 14 amino acids. Unmatched junction bases numbered 6, after V lost 6 bases and J lost 7 bases. Germline V gene sequence: CDR1 SGHTA, CDR2 FQGTGA. This CDR3 reads CASSPGTANSPLHF. CDR3 DNA sequence: TGTGCCAGCAGTCCTGGGACAGCAAATTCACCCCTCCACTTT. Drawing the rest from reference TRBV7-3 and TRBJ1-6, the complete variable domain is GAGVSQTPSNKVTEKGKYVELRCDPISGHTALYWYRQSLGQGPEFLIYFQGTGAADDSGLPNDRFFAVRPEGSVSTLKIQRTERGDSAVYLCASSPGTANSPLHFGNGTRLTVT.

Comment on this clone: The same CDR3 can be traced to other DNA sequences in this sample. The V gene is TRBV29-1, the J gene TRBJ1-1, with unresolved D. The CDR3 consists of 12 residues. Trimming left V 0 bases short and J 1 base short, with 3 bases between. Germline V gene lookup returns CDR1 SQVTM and CDR2 ANQGSEA. The CDR3 here is CSVEDPNTEAFF. The CDR3 nucleotides are TGCAGCGTTGAAGACCCGAACACTGAAGCTTTCTTT.

The chain uses TRBV6-6 and TRBJ2-3, with D uncertain. This CDR3 has 14 residues. V was shortened by 6 bases and J by 2 bases, with 12 bases between the two germline ends. Per germline, CDR1 MNHNY and CDR2 SVGAGI (reference sequence). CDR3 DNA: TGTGCCAGCAGCCCACTCGGAGCCACAGATACGCAGTATTTT. Protein: CASSPLGATDTQYF.